This TCR beta chain was observed in a study of blood T cell repertoires in COVID-19. Across the whole study: Spain, Italy and the United States supplied samples that represented acute and convalescent COVID-19.

Sequenced by immunoSEQ multiplex PCR; TCRdb stores in-frame clones only, minus some. The top ten clones hold 1.1% of a sample with over 150,000 clones, 70% to 90% of them seen once. The CDR3 is 14 amino acids. The V gene lost 1 base and the J gene lost 7 bases, with 13 bases spanning the gap. CDR1 and CDR2 (germline): SEHNR, FQNEAQ (reference sequence). Sequencing input: peripheral blood. This chain connects TRBV7-9 to TRBJ1-1; unclear D gene. The TCR comes from a middle-aged man with acute or convalescent COVID-19. Here the CDR3 reads CASSLDFEGSEAFF. In nucleotides, the CDR3 is TGTGCCAGCAGCTTAGACTTTGAGGGCAGTGAAGCTTTCTTT.